Shown below are 13 T cell receptor beta chains from a single sample sequenced in a study of shared clonotypes between healthy human individuals. Clones were read by immunoSEQ multiplex PCR, and TCRdb kept only the in-frame ones, dropping some. The data contain about 2.3 million clones, approximately 95% of them singletons. The sequenced sample consisted of naive CD4+ T cells from PBMCs. Stated subset: CD45RA+ positively selected. The source of these receptors is a man in his late teens or twenties in good health. Some clones in this sample may be carry-over from other donors' samples.

CDR3 amino acids: CASSIDGGSNQPQHF. DNA for the CDR3: TGTGCCAGTAGTATAGATGGAGGGAGCAATCAGCCCCAGCATTTT. This sequence joins TRBV19 and TRBJ1-5, with D unresolved. Trimming cost V 0 bases and J 1 base, with 7 bases left between them. CDR3 length equals 15 residues. Germline CDR1 reads LNHDA; CDR2 reads SQIVND (reference sequence).

J is TRBJ1-1 and V is TRBV5-4; no clear D gene. The CDR3 sequence is 14 residues long. Germline CDR1 is SGHNT and CDR2 is YYREEE (reference sequence). Trimming removed 5 bases at V and 2 bases at J, with 13 bases between. The CDR3: CASSLSSGNTEAFF. DNA for the CDR3: TGTGCCAGCAGTCTCTCATCCGGAAACACTGAAGCTTTCTTT.

This chain connects TRBV5-1 to TRBJ2-1; 9 bases fit TRBD2. The CDR3 sequence is 16 residues long. CDR1 SGHRS and CDR2 YFSETQ come from the germline V gene. V was clipped by 4 bases and J by 4 bases; unmatched bases: 9. CDR3 coding DNA: TGCGCCAGCAGCGCTAAAGAACTAGCGGGTTACAATGAGCAGTTCTTC. This encodes CASSAKELAGYNEQFF. The variable domain in full, with the rest retrieved from reference TRBV5-1 and TRBJ2-1, is KAGVTQTPRYLIKTRGQQVTLSCSPISGHRSVSWYQQTPGQGLQFLFEYFSETQRNKGNFPGRFSGRQFSNSRSEMNVSTLELGDSALYLCASSAKELAGYNEQFFGPGTRLTVL.

The chain joins TRBV30 to TRBJ1-4, with TRBD1 matching over 11 bases. The V segment lost 2 bases and the J segment 7 bases; nucleotides outside the gene matches: 6. The CDR3 consists of 15 residues. Germline V gives CDR1 GTSNPN, CDR2 SVGIG (reference sequence). The CDR3 DNA is TGTGCCTGGAGTCACGGCGGGACAGGGGGTGAAAAACTGTTTTTT. It specifies CAWSHGGTGGEKLFF. Supplemented by reference TRBV30 and TRBJ1-4, the full variable domain reads SQTIHQWPATLVQPVGSPLSLECTVEGTSNPNLYWYRQAAGRGLQLLFYSVGIGQISSEVPQNLSASRPQDRQFILSSKKLLLSDSGFYLCAWSHGGTGGEKLFFGSGTQLSVL.

The rearrangement uses TRBV5-4 and TRBJ2-1; 11 nucleotides align to TRBD1. The CDR3 contains 16 residues. Per the germline V gene, CDR1 is SGHNT and CDR2 is YYREEE (reference sequence). Germline trimming cut 4 bases from V and 9 bases from J; bases unmatched to any gene: 12. Here the CDR3 reads CASSRIGDRGSGEQFF. CDR3 DNA sequence: TGTGCCAGCAGCCGAATAGGGGACAGGGGGTCCGGTGAGCAGTTCTTC.

The rearrangement links TRBV28 to TRBJ2-4; 10 bases fit TRBD2. Germline V gene sequence: CDR1 MDHEN, CDR2 SYDVKM. V trimming: 8 bases; J trimming: 0 bases; junction bases outside the gene matches: 10. The CDR3 is 17 residues long. CDR3 protein: CASGALAGSLAKNIQYF. The CDR3, as DNA: TGTGCCAGCGGGGCACTAGCGGGATCCCTAGCCAAAAACATTCAGTACTTC.

This clone was recorded only once. V is TRBV6-1 and J is TRBJ1-5; 7 positions match TRBD1. V lost 2 bases and J lost 5; bases outside the gene matches: 3. Germline values: CDR1 MNHNS, CDR2 SASEGT. The CDR3 covers 14 residues. CDR3 DNA: TGTGCCAGCAGTGAATTTACAGGGGATCAGCCCCAGCATTTT. Translation gives CASSEFTGDQPQHF.

This rearrangement joins TRBV7-6 to TRBJ2-1, with 11 bases that match TRBD2. The CDR3 has 14 amino acids. V shed 7 bases and J 5 bases; nucleotides not matched to a gene: 4. The V gene's germline CDR1 is SGHVS and CDR2 FNYEAQ. CDR3 protein: CASTRLAGHNEQFF. CDR3 in DNA: TGTGCCAGCACCCGACTAGCGGGACACAATGAGCAGTTCTTC.

The genes are TRBV5-4 and TRBJ2-5; D remains unclear. The CDR3 runs 12 residues. Germline CDR1 and CDR2: SGHNT and YYREEE (reference sequence). Trimming pared 0 bases from V and 5 bases from J, leaving 5 bases between. The CDR3 DNA reads as TGTGCCAGCAGCTTGGGGATGGAGACCCAGTACTTC. Protein: CASSLGMETQYF.

V usage is TRBV7-9 and J usage is TRBJ2-1, with TRBD1 matching 10 bases. Germline CDR1 reads SEHNR; CDR2 reads FQNEAQ (reference sequence). CDR3 length: 17 residues. The ends lost 4 bases at V and 4 bases at J; junction bases unmatched: 10. CDR3 amino acids: CASSSVKGQGRYNEQFF. The CDR3 bases are TGTGCCAGCAGCTCAGTAAAGGGACAGGGGAGATACAATGAGCAGTTCTTC.

The chain joins TRBV19 to TRBJ1-1; D gene ambiguous. The length of the CDR3 is 12 residues. CDR1 LNHDA and CDR2 SQIVND come from the germline V gene (reference sequence). V lost 1 base and J lost 1, with 1 base in between. The chain's CDR3 is CASSIGNTEAFF. The CDR3 coding sequence is TGTGCCAGTAGTATAGGGAACACTGAAGCTTTCTTT.

The chain joins TRBV5-4 to TRBJ1-4; D is undetermined. This CDR3 region has 16 residues. Germline CDR1 SGHNT, CDR2 YYREEE (reference sequence). V dropped 4 bases and J dropped 4 bases, with 17 bases sitting between them. As DNA, the CDR3 is TGTGCCAGCAGCCCACATATAGACGGACTTAATGAAAAACTGTTTTTT. Protein sequence: CASSPHIDGLNEKLFF. The variable domain in full, with the rest retrieved from reference TRBV5-4 and TRBJ1-4, is ETGVTQSPTHLIKTRGQQVTLRCSSQSGHNTVSWYQQALGQGPQFIFQYYREEENGRGNFPPRFSGLQFPNYSSELNVNALELDDSALYLCASSPHIDGLNEKLFFGSGTQLSVL.

The chain combines TRBV6-5 with TRBJ2-1; D call uncertain. Germline-derived CDR1 and CDR2 are MNHEY and SVGAGI. The length of the CDR3 is 11 residues. Trimming cost V 2 bases and J 11 bases, with 7 bases left between them. Here the CDR3 DNA reads TGTGCCAGCAGTTACAACCAGAAGCAGTTCTTC. Protein product: CASSYNQKQFF.